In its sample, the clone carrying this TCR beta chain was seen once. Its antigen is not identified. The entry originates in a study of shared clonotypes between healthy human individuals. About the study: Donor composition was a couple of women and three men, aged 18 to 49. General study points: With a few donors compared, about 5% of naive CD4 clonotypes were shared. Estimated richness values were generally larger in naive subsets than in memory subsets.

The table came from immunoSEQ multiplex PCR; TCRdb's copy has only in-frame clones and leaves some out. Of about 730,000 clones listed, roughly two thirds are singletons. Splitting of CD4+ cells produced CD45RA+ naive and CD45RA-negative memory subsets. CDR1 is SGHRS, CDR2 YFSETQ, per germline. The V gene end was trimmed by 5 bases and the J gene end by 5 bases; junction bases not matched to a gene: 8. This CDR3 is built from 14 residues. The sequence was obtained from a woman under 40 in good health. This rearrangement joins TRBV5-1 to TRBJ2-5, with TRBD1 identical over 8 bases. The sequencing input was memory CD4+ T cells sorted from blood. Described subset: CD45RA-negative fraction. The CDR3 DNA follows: TGCGCCAGCAGTATACAGGGGGATCGTGAGACCCAGTACTTC. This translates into CASSIQGDRETQYF.